The next 21 T cell receptor beta chains were all read from a single sample in a study of technical replicates of blood from a handful of donors. Produced via immunoSEQ multiplex PCR; TCRdb's table is partial and in-frame only. The sample has roughly 45,000 clones; about 94% are singletons. Sequencing was performed on PBMCs. The receptors come from a human donor in good health. Some clones in this sample may be carry-over from other donors' samples.

The rearrangement uses TRBV7-9 and TRBJ2-3; D might be TRBD2 (5 bases). Germline V gene data show CDR1 as SEHNR and CDR2 as FQNEAQ (reference sequence). V dropped 1 base and J dropped 5 bases, with 7 bases sitting between them. CDR3 length equals 13 residues. CDR3 amino acids: CASSLVSGDTQYF. CDR3 nucleotide sequence: TGTGCCAGCAGCTTAGTAAGCGGAGATACGCAGTATTTT.

The chain joins TRBV27 to TRBJ2-7, with TRBD1 identical over 9 bases. J was trimmed by 3 bases and V by 3 bases; bases with no gene match: 6. The CDR3 is 15 amino acids. CDR1 is MNHEY and CDR2 is SMNVEV in the germline V gene (reference sequence). CDR3: CASSFVGTGFYEQYF. For the CDR3, the DNA is TGTGCCAGCAGTTTCGTCGGGACAGGGTTCTACGAGCAGTACTTC.

The CDR3 is CSVSLNEQFF. The CDR3 DNA is TGCAGCGTTTCTCTCAATGAGCAGTTCTTC. The chain links TRBV29-1 to TRBJ2-1; no reliable D call. Germline-derived CDR1 and CDR2 are SQVTM and ANQGSEA. Trimming cost V 5 bases and J 6 bases, with 5 bases left between them. The CDR3 length is 10 residues.

J is TRBJ1-1 and V is TRBV5-4, with D unclear. The CDR3 covers 13 residues. V lost 4 bases and J lost 1, with 8 bases in between. The V gene's germline CDR1 is SGHNT and CDR2 YYREEE (reference sequence). The CDR3 here is CASSPTRNTEAFF. The DNA of the CDR3 is TGTGCCAGCAGCCCTACTCGGAACACTGAAGCTTTCTTT.

The V call is TRBV6-1, the J call TRBJ1-2; 8 bases match TRBD1. The V and J ends lost 0 bases and 2 bases, in that order; junction bases with no gene match: 5. CDR1 and CDR2 (germline): MNHNS, SASEGT. The CDR3 length is 16 residues. CDR3 nucleotide sequence: TGTGCCAGCAGTGAAGCGCTTTACAGGGGGAACTATGGCTACACCTTC. Translation: CASSEALYRGNYGYTF.

The gene calls are TRBV6-6 and TRBJ2-7, with 8 nucleotides matching TRBD1. Germline CDR1 MNHNY, CDR2 SVGAGI (reference sequence). Losses at the gene ends were 0 bases for V and 4 bases for J; bases not matched to a gene: 5. This CDR3 is 15 amino acids long. The CDR3 nucleotides read TGTGCCAGCAGTTACTCCGGGGGACAGGTTTACGAGCAGTACTTC. Its translation is CASSYSGGQVYEQYF.

V gene TRBV4-1 combines with J gene TRBJ1-1, with TRBD1 as a possible D gene (5 bases). The CDR3 length is 15 residues. Germline CDR1 and CDR2: MGHRA and YSYEKL. V was shortened by 3 bases and J by 3 bases, with 14 bases between the two germline ends. The CDR3 region is CASSQSPGQDTEAFF. The CDR3 DNA reads as TGCGCCAGCAGCCAGTCGCCAGGGCAGGACACTGAAGCTTTCTTT.

The rearrangement joins TRBV7-9 to TRBJ2-7, with 10 nucleotides matching TRBD2. The V and J ends lost 6 bases and 2 bases, in that order; junction bases with no gene match: 7. Germline V gives CDR1 SEHNR, CDR2 FQNEAQ (reference sequence). The CDR3 sequence is 15 residues long. CDR3 nucleotides: TGTGCCAGCAGTCTAGCTAGCGGGAGCACCTACGAGCAGTACTTC. This gives the protein CASSLASGSTYEQYF. The full variable domain, its missing parts supplied by reference TRBV7-9 and TRBJ2-7, is DTGVSQNPRHKITKRGQNVTFRCDPISEHNRLYWYRQTLGQGPEFLTYFQNEAQLEKSRLLSDRFSAERPKGSFSTLEIQRTEQGDSAMYLCASSLASGSTYEQYFGPGTRLTVT.

The chain carries TRBV7-9 and TRBJ2-5; no clear D. Germline V CDR1 and CDR2: SEHNR, FQNEAQ (reference sequence). The CDR3 runs to 12 residues. Trimming removed 3 bases at V and 4 bases at J, with 6 bases between. The CDR3 region has the DNA TGTGCCAGCAGCTTTGCGTCAGAGACCCAGTACTTC. Protein sequence: CASSFASETQYF.

The chain employs TRBV2 and TRBJ2-5, with 7 bases lining up with TRBD1. From germline, CDR1 is SNHLY and CDR2 FYNNEI. The CDR3 extends over 14 amino acids. Germline trimming cut 3 bases from V and 5 bases from J; bases unmatched to any gene: 6. The CDR3 spells CASSDPTGVETQYF. For the CDR3, the DNA is TGTGCCAGCAGTGACCCTACAGGGGTGGAGACCCAGTACTTC.

This clone is a singleton in its sample. The V and J genes are TRBV7-3 and TRBJ2-2; 9 bases are a match to TRBD2. Germline V gives CDR1 SGHTA, CDR2 FQGTGA. The CDR3 sequence is 16 residues long. Trimming cost V 2 bases and J 5 bases; bases outside gene matches: 6. CDR3 nucleotides: TGTGCCAGCAGCTTAGTAGCGGGAGCTGGTACCGGGGAGCTGTTTTTT. Amino acids: CASSLVAGAGTGELFF.

The V gene is TRBV5-4, the J gene TRBJ2-2; 10 nucleotides match TRBD1. With V trimmed by 0 bases and J by 7 bases, 6 bases remained unmatched. The CDR3 loop spans 16 amino acids. Germline V lookup: CDR1 SGHNT, CDR2 YYREEE (reference sequence). CDR3 amino acids: CASSLGGTGVIGELFF. In DNA, the CDR3 is TGTGCCAGCAGCTTGGGGGGGACAGGGGTAATCGGGGAGCTGTTTTTT.

V usage is TRBV7-9 and J usage is TRBJ2-7, with 7 bases fitting TRBD1. This CDR3 spans 14 amino acids. V shed 4 bases and J 0 bases; nucleotides not matched to a gene: 3. Germline lookup yields CDR1 SEHNR and CDR2 FQNEAQ (reference sequence). The CDR3 sequence: CASSSDRVSYEQYF. In DNA, the CDR3 is TGTGCCAGCAGCTCAGACAGGGTCTCCTACGAGCAGTACTTC.

The V call is TRBV4-1, the J call TRBJ1-3, with D hard to call. The CDR3 has 18 amino acids. The germline CDR1 and CDR2 sequences are MGHRA and YSYEKL. V lost 1 base to trimming and J lost 0 bases, with 16 bases between them. Here the CDR3 DNA reads TGCGCCAGCAGCCAAGGGGTTACTACGAGCTTCTCTGGAAACACCATATATTTT. Protein: CASSQGVTTSFSGNTIYF.

V is TRBV7-3 and J is TRBJ2-3; 8 bases map to TRBD1. Germline values: CDR1 SGHTA, CDR2 FQGTGA. This CDR3 region has 17 residues. After removal of 4 bases from V and 7 bases from J, the junction contained 16 bases not matched to a gene. CDR3 amino acids: CASSWGQDRGLYNTQYF. DNA for the CDR3: TGTGCCAGCAGCTGGGGACAAGACAGGGGCCTCTATAATACGCAGTATTTT.

The chain couples TRBV27 to TRBJ1-5; a weak D match, TRBD1 (5 bases). The CDR3 is 17 residues long. V was cut by 6 bases and J by 0 bases, with 18 bases left in between. Germline values: CDR1 MNHEY, CDR2 SMNVEV (reference sequence). CDR3 sequence reads: CASSPGARAYSNQPQHF. The CDR3 region has the DNA TGTGCCAGCAGCCCCGGAGCCAGGGCCTATAGCAATCAGCCCCAGCATTTT.

This chain connects TRBV11-2 to TRBJ2-3, with 9 positions matching TRBD2. This CDR3 contains 16 residues. J was trimmed by 6 bases and V by 5 bases; bases with no gene match: 12. In germline, CDR1 is SGHAT, CDR2 FQNNGV. CDR3 sequence: CASSPGGGRATDTQYF. The CDR3 coding sequence is TGTGCCAGCAGCCCGGGCGGCGGGAGGGCCACCGATACGCAGTATTTT.

The chain uses TRBV2 and TRBJ1-5; 8 nucleotides match TRBD1. The CDR3 extends over 13 amino acids. Germline V gene sequence: CDR1 SNHLY, CDR2 FYNNEI. V shed 4 bases and J 7 bases; nucleotides not matched to a gene: 3. CDR3 DNA sequence: TGTGCCAGCAGTGGCGACAGGGGACAGCCCCAGCATTTT. Translation: CASSGDRGQPQHF.

The rearrangement links TRBV5-1 to TRBJ1-1; 8 positions match TRBD1. The CDR3 spans 15 residues. With V trimmed by 2 bases and J by 4 bases, 7 bases remained unmatched. Germline CDR1 is SGHRS and CDR2 is YFSETQ. The DNA for the CDR3 is TGCGCCAGCAGCTTCCGGACAGGGAGGAGCACTGAAGCTTTCTTT. This translates into CASSFRTGRSTEAFF.

This CDR3 is CASSEVLGGYNEQFF. CDR3 DNA sequence: TGTGCCAGCAGTGAAGTCCTGGGCGGGTACAATGAGCAGTTCTTC. J is TRBJ2-1 and V is TRBV6-1, with D tentatively TRBD2 (5 bases). Germline CDR1 reads MNHNS; CDR2 reads SASEGT. This CDR3 is 15 amino acids long. Deletions cut 1 base from V and 4 bases from J, with 11 bases between.

The chain links TRBV25-1 to TRBJ2-1; TRBD1 matches 7 bases. This CDR3 comprises 14 residues. Per germline, CDR1 MGHDK and CDR2 SYGVNS. Trimming at V came to 1 base and at J to 6 bases, leaving 3 bases not matched to a gene. CDR3 amino acids: CASSELNRGNEQFF. The CDR3 DNA follows: TGTGCCAGCAGTGAATTGAACAGGGGCAATGAGCAGTTCTTC. The full variable domain, rest sourced from reference TRBV25-1 and TRBJ2-1, is EADIYQTPRYLVIGTGKKITLECSQTMGHDKMYWYQQDPGMELHLIHYSYGVNSTEKGDLSSESTVSRIRTEHFPLTLESARPSHTSQYLCASSELNRGNEQFFGPGTRLTVL.